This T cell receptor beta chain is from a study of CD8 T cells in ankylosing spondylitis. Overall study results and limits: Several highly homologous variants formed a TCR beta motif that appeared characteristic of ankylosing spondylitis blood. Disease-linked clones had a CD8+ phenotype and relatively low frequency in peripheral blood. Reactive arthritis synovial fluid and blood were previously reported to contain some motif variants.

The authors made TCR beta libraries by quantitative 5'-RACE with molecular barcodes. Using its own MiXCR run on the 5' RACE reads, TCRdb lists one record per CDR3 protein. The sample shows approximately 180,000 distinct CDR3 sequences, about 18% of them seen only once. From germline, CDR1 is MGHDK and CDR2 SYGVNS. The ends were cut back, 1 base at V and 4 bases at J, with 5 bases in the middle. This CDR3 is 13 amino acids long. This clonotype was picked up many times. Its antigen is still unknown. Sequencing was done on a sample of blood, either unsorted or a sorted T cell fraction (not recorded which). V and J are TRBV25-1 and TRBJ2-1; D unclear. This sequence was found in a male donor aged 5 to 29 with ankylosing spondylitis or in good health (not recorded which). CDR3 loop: CASSEFSYNEQFF. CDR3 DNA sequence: TGTGCCAGCAGTGAATTCTCGTACAATGAGCAGTTCTTC.